The next 17 T cell receptor beta chains were all read from a single sample in a study of regulatory T cells in long-lasting Graves disease. Time point here: newly diagnosed GD, antithyroid drugs for less than 3 months. The TCR library used RNA extracted from PBMCs. TCR beta libraries were built with iRepertoire HTBI primers and Arm-PCR of CDR3 regions. TCRdb independently ran MiXCR on the multiplex PCR reads; one entry per CDR3 protein. The table shows approximately 400,000 distinct CDR3 sequences, with 14% to 15% occurring only once. These same data were also listed under a study on T cells in Graves' hyperthyroidism and ophthalmopathy.

Sample: peripheral blood mononuclear cells (PBMCs), taken at new diagnosis, from a patient treated with antithyroid drugs. The receptors here all came from a woman under 40 with Graves disease.

This clonotype occurred a few times. This chain connects TRBV30 to TRBJ2-3; 10 bases are a match to TRBD1. CDR3 size: 15 residues. J gave up 4 bases and V 2 bases, and 6 bases lay outside the gene matches. Germline V lookup: CDR1 GTSNPN, CDR2 SVGIG (reference sequence). The CDR3, as DNA: TGTGCCTGGAGTTCCGGGACAGGGGTCCCAGATACGCAGTATTTT. This gives the protein CAWSSGTGVPDTQYF. The full variable domain, completed using reference TRBV30 and TRBJ2-3, is SQTIHQWPATLVQPVGSPLSLECTVEGTSNPNLYWYRQAAGRGLQLLFYSVGIGQISSEVPQNLSASRPQDRQFILSSKKLLLSDSGFYLCAWSSGTGVPDTQYFGPGTRLTVL.

Ten or more counts support this clonotype. V is TRBV28 and J is TRBJ1-3; TRBD1 might be the D (5 bases). In germline, CDR1 is MDHEN, CDR2 SYDVKM. Deletions cut 6 bases from V and 0 bases from J, with 15 bases between. CDR3 size: 16 residues. CDR3 amino acids: CASSSGGVLSGNTIYF. The CDR3 DNA reads as TGTGCCAGCAGCTCGGGGGGGGTGCTCTCTGGAAACACCATATATTTT.

There are many counts of this clonotype. The chain has TRBV20-1 and TRBJ2-2; D is possibly TRBD2 (6 bases). V was cut by 3 bases and J by 0 bases, with 11 bases left in between. This CDR3 has 15 amino acids. Germline CDR1 reads DFQATT; CDR2 reads SNEGSKA (reference sequence). The CDR3, as DNA: TGCAGTGCTAGGGCCGGGACTGCGAACACCGGGGAGCTGTTTTTT. As protein: CSARAGTANTGELFF.

The genes are TRBV12-3 or TRBV12-4 and TRBJ1-2; D is unresolved. The V end was cut by 3 bases, the J end by 8 bases, with 28 bases between. The CDR3 is made up of 18 amino acids. The DNA for the CDR3 is TGTGCCAGCAGTTTCTTTTCGGGCAGAGCACCTTCAACTTTCGGCTACACCTTC. It codes for CASSFFSGRAPSTFGYTF.

Points on this clonotype: A clone one base away is much larger, so this may be a read error. Because it lacks the conserved phenylalanine or tryptophan at the end, this CDR3 is likely a read error. The V call is TRBV12-3 or TRBV12-4, the J call TRBJ1-2; D remains ambiguous. The CDR3 has 12 residues. Trimming removed 4 bases at V and 6 bases at J, with 9 bases between. CDR3 region: CASSWGGDGYTL. DNA for the CDR3: TGTGCCAGCAGTTGGGGTGGGGATGGCTACACCCTC.

In this sample, this clonotype turned up many times. The V gene is TRBV12-3 or TRBV12-4, the J gene TRBJ2-1; TRBD2 matches at 11 bases. The CDR3 sequence is 17 residues long. Losses at the gene ends were 5 bases for V and 6 bases for J; bases not matched to a gene: 12. The chain's CDR3 is CASSPALAGGPINEQFF. The CDR3 DNA follows: TGTGCCAGCAGTCCCGCGTTAGCGGGAGGGCCGATCAATGAGCAGTTCTTC.

This clonotype was observed a few times. V usage is TRBV29-1 and J usage is TRBJ1-3; maybe TRBD1 (5 bases). Trimming removed 0 bases from V and 2 bases from J, with 8 bases in between. Germline CDR1 and CDR2: SQVTM and ANQGSEA. There are 14 residues in the CDR3. The CDR3 loop is CSVEDARAGNTIYF. The CDR3 coding sequence is TGCAGCGTTGAAGATGCCAGGGCTGGAAACACCATATATTTT.

The chain has TRBV5-1 and TRBJ1-1; D not certain. Between the trimmed V and J ends, which lost 4 bases and 4 bases, there was a span of 17 bases. The CDR3 is 15 residues long. The germline CDR1 and CDR2 sequences are SGHRS and YFSETQ. CDR3 residues: CASSVSRVASTEAFF. The CDR3 DNA follows: TGCGCCAGCAGCGTCTCGAGGGTTGCTTCCACTGAAGCTTTCTTT.

This clonotype was counted between two and nine times. The genes are TRBV11-2 and TRBJ1-1; possible D gene TRBD1, 6 bases. The CDR3 is 13 amino acids. Trimming cost V 5 bases and J 6 bases, with 13 bases left between them. Germline assignment: CDR1 SGHAT and CDR2 FQNNGV. The CDR3 nucleotides are TGTGCCAGCAGCGTAGTGGGGGGCGCTGAAGCTTTCTTT. It yields the protein CASSVVGGAEAFF. The full variable domain, with the rest looked up from reference TRBV11-2 and TRBJ1-1, is EAGVAQSPRYKIIEKRQSVAFWCNPISGHATLYWYQQILGQGPKLLIQFQNNGVVDDSQLPKDRFSAERLKGVDSTLKIQPAKLEDSAVYLCASSVVGGAEAFFGQGTRLTVV.

A few counts support this clonotype. The chain couples TRBV29-1 to TRBJ2-1, with TRBD2 as a possible D gene (6 bases). CDR1 and CDR2 from the germline V gene are SQVTM and ANQGSEA. Trimming removed 7 bases from V and 2 bases from J, with 24 bases in between. The CDR3 contains 17 residues. Here the CDR3 reads CSAEEGSPQSPYNEQFF. As DNA, the CDR3 is TGCAGCGCCGAGGAGGGGTCCCCTCAGTCGCCCTACAATGAGCAGTTCTTC.

The chain uses TRBV15 and TRBJ2-1; 8 bases fit TRBD1. This CDR3 is built from 16 residues. V gave up 3 bases and J gave up 8 bases; unmatched junction bases: 12. Germline V CDR1 and CDR2: LNHNV, YYDKDF (reference sequence). The CDR3 bases are TGTGCCACCAGCAGCCGGGGACAGGCTCTAGGGGATGAGCAGTTCTTC. It codes for CATSSRGQALGDEQFF.

A note on this clonotype: A read error likely explains this, since a far larger clone differs by one base. Here the CDR3 DNA reads TGTGCCAGCAGCTCACCAGGGGTAAGGAGCACTGAAGCTTTCTTT. Protein: CASSSPGVRSTEAFF. The chain links TRBV7-2 to TRBJ1-1, with D tentatively TRBD1 (6 bases). The CDR3 loop spans 15 amino acids. Trimming removed 4 bases at V and 4 bases at J, with 16 bases between. Germline CDR1 is SGHTA and CDR2 is FQGNSA.

The rearrangement uses TRBV7-9 and TRBJ2-3; possibly TRBD1 or TRBD2 for D (5 bases each). Germline CDR1 is SEHNR and CDR2 is FQNEAQ (reference sequence). With 1 base removed from V and 6 bases from J, the gap between germline ends came to 14 bases. The CDR3 extends over 15 amino acids. DNA of the CDR3: TGTGCCAGCAGCTTAGATTGGGGGAGAGGGGATACGCAGTATTTT. Amino acid sequence: CASSLDWGRGDTQYF. Supplemented by reference TRBV7-9 and TRBJ2-3, the full variable domain reads DTGVSQNPRHKITKRGQNVTFRCDPISEHNRLYWYRQTLGQGPEFLTYFQNEAQLEKSRLLSDRFSAERPKGSFSTLEIQRTEQGDSAMYLCASSLDWGRGDTQYFGPGTRLTVL.

This chain uses TRBV20-1 with TRBJ2-6, with D possibly matching TRBD1 (6 bases). Germline V gives CDR1 DFQATT, CDR2 SNEGSKA (reference sequence). This CDR3 comprises 16 residues. V lost 5 bases and J 0 bases, leaving 14 bases between the germline ends. The CDR3 reads CSAPLGHLSGANVLTF. The CDR3 region has the DNA TGCAGTGCTCCTCTGGGACACCTCTCTGGGGCCAACGTCCTGACTTTC.

There are many counts of this clonotype. The rearrangement links TRBV6-1 to TRBJ2-5; 12 bases are shared with TRBD2. The CDR3 extends over 16 amino acids. The ends lost 4 bases at V and 5 bases at J; junction bases unmatched: 8. CDR1 is MNHNS and CDR2 is SASEGT in the germline V gene. The CDR3 is CASSGSSGRARETQYF. DNA for the CDR3: TGTGCCAGCAGTGGATCTAGCGGGAGGGCCCGGGAGACCCAGTACTTC.

This clonotype was counted at least ten times. This sequence joins TRBV20-1 and TRBJ2-5; D is unresolved. The CDR3 is made up of 12 amino acids. Germline CDR1 reads DFQATT; CDR2 reads SNEGSKA (reference sequence). Deletions cut 5 bases from V and 5 bases from J, with 12 bases between. As DNA, the CDR3 is TGCAGTGCTCCGTTCCTGGGGGAGACCCAGTACTTC. As protein: CSAPFLGETQYF.

This clonotype was found a few times. The chain joins TRBV5-5 to TRBJ1-4; D gene unclear. The CDR3 has 13 residues. Trimming stripped 1 base from V and 7 bases from J, with 8 bases between. Germline CDR1 SGHKS, CDR2 YYEKEE (reference sequence). DNA for the CDR3: TGTGCCAGCAGCTTGTACGGGAGTGAAAAACTGTTTTTT. This sequence encodes CASSLYGSEKLFF.